The 27 T cell receptor beta chains below come from one sample, sequenced in a study of T-cell memory formation after mild COVID-19. TCRdb independently ran MiXCR on the 5' RACE reads; one entry per CDR3 protein. The sample shows 400,000 to 550,000 distinct CDR3 sequences, roughly 25% of them seen only once. The source material was PBMCs or a T cell subset sorted from them (not recorded which). The receptors come from an adult woman who had mild COVID-19 (a few samples of this study predate the infection). Cell type and time point are not known.

This chain connects TRBV20-1 to TRBJ2-6; D is unclear. The CDR3 extends over 14 amino acids. The V end was cut by 4 bases, the J end by 0 bases, with 7 bases between. Per the germline V gene, CDR1 is DFQATT and CDR2 is SNEGSKA (reference sequence). The CDR3 protein is CSATQLSGANVLTF. As DNA, the CDR3 is TGCAGTGCTACTCAGCTCTCTGGGGCCAACGTCCTGACTTTC.

This clonotype was found a few times. The rearrangement joins TRBV7-3 to TRBJ2-5; 8 nucleotides align to TRBD2. Germline CDR1 and CDR2: SGHTA and FQGTGA. The CDR3 is 17 residues long. J lost 4 bases, V lost 1 base, and 11 bases had no gene match. Written as DNA, the CDR3 is TGTGCCAGCAGCTTAAACCCCCCCGGGAGGGGGGTAGAGACCCAGTACTTC. Protein product: CASSLNPPGRGVETQYF.

The chain recombines TRBV4-3 with TRBJ2-1; TRBD2 matches 8 bases. Trimming took 0 bases from V and 6 from J; bases not matched to a gene: 10. Germline CDR1 and CDR2: LGHNA and YSLEER. This CDR3 spans 17 amino acids. The CDR3 spells CASSQDSSTGGSNEQFF. The CDR3 DNA sequence: TGCGCCAGCAGCCAAGATTCTTCTACGGGAGGGAGCAATGAGCAGTTCTTC.

The CDR3 DNA sequence: TGTGCCATCAGTGAGTCATCCTTCCCTGGGGCCAAAAACATTCAGTACTTC. It encodes CAISESSFPGAKNIQYF. This chain joins TRBV10-3 and TRBJ2-4; D gene ambiguous. The length of the CDR3 is 17 residues. Germline CDR1 is ENHRY and CDR2 is SYGVKD. With 0 bases removed from V and 1 base from J, the gap between germline ends came to 13 bases.

This clonotype appeared a few times. The gene calls are TRBV9 and TRBJ2-3; 9 nucleotides match TRBD1. The ends lost 1 base at V and 2 bases at J; junction bases unmatched: 20. The CDR3 contains 21 residues. Germline values: CDR1 SGDLS, CDR2 YYNGEE. CDR3 amino acids: CASSVKFGTGWTGATTDTQYF. The CDR3 DNA reads as TGTGCCAGCAGCGTAAAGTTCGGCACCGGCTGGACAGGGGCCACCACAGATACGCAGTATTTT.

This clonotype was observed at least ten times. This chain links TRBV5-1 with TRBJ2-1, with TRBD2 identical over 9 bases. The CDR3 extends over 16 amino acids. CDR1 and CDR2 (germline): SGHRS, YFSETQ. The V segment lost 2 bases and the J segment 0 bases; nucleotides outside the gene matches: 3. The CDR3 is CASSLTSGRSYNEQFF. The CDR3 nucleotides read TGCGCCAGCAGCTTAACTAGCGGGCGCTCCTACAATGAGCAGTTCTTC.

Ten or more counts support this clonotype. J is TRBJ2-2 and V is TRBV11-2; D is undetermined. The germline gives CDR1 SGHAT, CDR2 FQNNGV. V gave up 0 bases and J gave up 0 bases, with 8 bases separating them. The CDR3 is made up of 16 amino acids. The CDR3: CASSLEGLPNTGELFF. Here the CDR3 DNA reads TGTGCCAGCAGCTTAGAAGGGCTACCGAACACCGGGGAGCTGTTTTTT. The whole variable domain, filled in from reference TRBV11-2 and TRBJ2-2, reads EAGVAQSPRYKIIEKRQSVAFWCNPISGHATLYWYQQILGQGPKLLIQFQNNGVVDDSQLPKDRFSAERLKGVDSTLKIQPAKLEDSAVYLCASSLEGLPNTGELFFGEGSRLTVL.

V usage is TRBV4-3 and J usage is TRBJ2-3; 13 positions match TRBD2. Germline V gene sequence: CDR1 LGHNA, CDR2 YSLEER. This CDR3 comprises 15 residues. Losses at the gene ends were 6 bases for V and 4 bases for J; bases not matched to a gene: 4. The CDR3 loop reads CASRRTSGSADTQYF. DNA for the CDR3: TGCGCCAGCAGACGGACTAGCGGGAGCGCAGATACGCAGTATTTT.

V is TRBV9 and J is TRBJ2-1; TRBD2 aligns across 9 bases. V dropped 4 bases and J dropped 8; count of bases not matched to a gene: 10. The germline V gene has CDR1 SGDLS and CDR2 YYNGEE. The CDR3 length is 15 residues. The chain's CDR3 is CASSFSGREGDEQFF. DNA of the CDR3: TGTGCCAGCAGCTTTAGCGGGAGAGAAGGGGATGAGCAGTTCTTC.

The rearrangement joins TRBV7-6 to TRBJ2-1; TRBD2 aligns across 9 bases. The CDR3 is 16 residues long. Germline V gives CDR1 SGHVS, CDR2 FNYEAQ. J was trimmed by 4 bases and V by 5 bases; bases with no gene match: 9. Written as DNA, the CDR3 is TGTGCCAGCAGCCAACCACTAGCGGGCCTATACAATGAGCAGTTCTTC. It is translated as CASSQPLAGLYNEQFF.

This clonotype turned up a few times. V and J are TRBV5-1 and TRBJ2-7; 10 bases map to TRBD2. Germline V gives CDR1 SGHRS, CDR2 YFSETQ. This CDR3 comprises 18 residues. With 2 bases clipped from V and 1 base from J, the junction kept 12 bases outside the gene matches. The CDR3, as DNA: TGCGCCAGCAGCTTAGGGCTAGCGGGGGCTCCCCGGTCCTACGAGCAGTACTTC. It encodes CASSLGLAGAPRSYEQYF.

The chain employs TRBV2 and TRBJ2-3; 10 bases map to TRBD2. V lost 6 bases to trimming and J lost 1 base; unmatched junction nucleotides: 4. Germline V gene sequence: CDR1 SNHLY, CDR2 FYNNEI. This CDR3 comprises 15 residues. CDR3 in amino acids: CASRPTSGGTDTQYF. The CDR3 DNA reads as TGTGCCAGCAGACCAACTAGCGGGGGCACAGATACGCAGTATTTT.

This clonotype was detected a few times. The rearrangement joins TRBV7-2 to TRBJ2-7; 8 bases agree with TRBD2. V was clipped by 3 bases and J by 3 bases; unmatched bases: 19. CDR1 and CDR2 from the germline V gene are SGHTA and FQGNSA. The CDR3 loop spans 19 amino acids. The CDR3 region has the DNA TGTGCCAGCAGCTTCTTAACCTGGGATGTTAGCGGGGACCTCTACGAGCAGTACTTC. Translating it yields CASSFLTWDVSGDLYEQYF.

This clonotype occurred a few times. The V gene is TRBV10-2, the J gene TRBJ2-1; D possibly matches TRBD1 or TRBD2 (6 bases each). In germline, CDR1 is WSHSY, CDR2 SAAADI. This CDR3 comprises 14 residues. The V end lost 11 bases, the J end lost 5 bases, and 19 bases lay between the germline ends. The DNA of the CDR3 is TGCGCCGTAGGATGGGGGGCCCAACACAATGAGCAGTTCTTC. It codes for CAVGWGAQHNEQFF.

A few counts support this clonotype. J is TRBJ1-1 and V is TRBV30; D gene ambiguous. Germline loops: CDR1 GTSNPN, CDR2 SVGIG (reference sequence). V was trimmed by 1 base and J by 0 bases, leaving 12 bases between them. The CDR3 has 15 amino acids. CDR3 protein: CAWSEVNSLNTEAFF. The CDR3, as DNA: TGTGCCTGGAGTGAGGTGAACAGCCTGAACACTGAAGCTTTCTTT. Drawing the rest from reference TRBV30 and TRBJ1-1, the complete variable domain is SQTIHQWPATLVQPVGSPLSLECTVEGTSNPNLYWYRQAAGRGLQLLFYSVGIGQISSEVPQNLSASRPQDRQFILSSKKLLLSDSGFYLCAWSEVNSLNTEAFFGQGTRLTVV.

This clonotype turned up a few times. The rearrangement uses TRBV7-6 and TRBJ2-6; 7 bases fit TRBD2. The CDR3 consists of 18 residues. Germline V lookup: CDR1 SGHVS, CDR2 FNYEAQ. Germline trimming cut 5 bases from V and 0 bases from J; bases unmatched to any gene: 10. In nucleotides, the CDR3 is TGTGCCAGCAGCGGGGATAGCGGGCACTCCTCTGGGGCCAACGTCCTGACTTTC. Translation gives CASSGDSGHSSGANVLTF.

The V call is TRBV7-9, the J call TRBJ2-5; TRBD1 matches at 9 bases. The CDR3 length is 16 residues. Germline V gene data show CDR1 as SEHNR and CDR2 as FQNEAQ (reference sequence). Losses at the gene ends were 3 bases for V and 5 bases for J; bases not matched to a gene: 10. The DNA for the CDR3 is TGTGCCAGCAGCTTCGCTACAGGGGGCGAAGGGGAGACCCAGTACTTC. Residues: CASSFATGGEGETQYF.

This clonotype was seen a handful of times. The chain is built from TRBV5-4 and TRBJ2-1; D is uncertain. Germline CDR1 reads SGHNT; CDR2 reads YYREEE (reference sequence). Trimming stripped 2 bases from V and 1 base from J, with 10 bases between. The CDR3 is 15 residues long. The CDR3 nucleotides are TGTGCCAGCAGCTTCTCGGCTAGTTCCTACAATGAGCAGTTCTTC. Its translation: CASSFSASSYNEQFF.

As for this clonotype: The conserved phenylalanine or tryptophan is not found at the CDR3 terminus, so this likely reflects a read error. It is unclear where the CDR3 begins or ends on the DNA, so no DNA is shown, and the CDR3 is as TCRdb lists it. This chain links TRBV12-3 or TRBV12-4 with TRBJ2-7; the table's D call, TRBD2, was not checked against the DNA. The CDR3 has 11 residues if both end residues are counted. The CDR3 sequence: CASSFGGPVQL.

The chain joins TRBV29-1 to TRBJ2-5; TRBD2 matches at 14 bases. CDR1 and CDR2 (germline): SQVTM, ANQGSEA. The CDR3 is 14 amino acids. Trimming took 6 bases from V and 2 from J; bases not matched to a gene: 2. The CDR3 DNA follows: TGCAGCGTAGGACTAGCGGGGGGACAAGAGACCCAGTACTTC. This codes for CSVGLAGGQETQYF.

The chain uses TRBV9 and TRBJ2-3, with D uncertain. Per germline, CDR1 SGDLS and CDR2 YYNGEE. This CDR3 has 15 residues. Trimming stripped 0 bases from V and 3 bases from J, with 11 bases between. The CDR3 DNA is TGTGCCAGCAGCGTAGAGGGCCACGCTACAGATACGCAGTATTTT. Translating it yields CASSVEGHATDTQYF.

The chain is built from TRBV29-1 and TRBJ2-2, with D perhaps matching TRBD2 (5 bases). Trimming cost V 2 bases and J 1 base, with 11 bases left between them. Germline V gene data show CDR1 as SQVTM and CDR2 as ANQGSEA. The CDR3 consists of 15 residues. CDR3 sequence: CSVETGFRNTGELFF. The DNA for the CDR3 is TGCAGCGTTGAAACGGGGTTCCGGAACACCGGGGAGCTGTTTTTT.

The chain is built from TRBV30 and TRBJ2-1; D uncertain. The CDR3 spans 12 residues. Germline CDR1 GTSNPN, CDR2 SVGIG (reference sequence). Trimming pared 0 bases from V and 8 bases from J, leaving 8 bases between. The CDR3 nucleotides are TGTGCCTGGAGTGTACGGGCGGATGAGCAGTTCTTC. It encodes CAWSVRADEQFF.

As DNA, the CDR3 is TGTGCCAGCAGTGAATGGCAATTAGCGGTGCAGTTCTTC. It yields the protein CASSEWQLAVQFF. This chain connects TRBV6-1 to TRBJ2-1; the D gene is possibly TRBD2 (6 bases). Germline CDR1 MNHNS, CDR2 SASEGT. Deletions cut 2 bases from V and 12 bases from J, with 14 bases between. This CDR3 comprises 13 residues.

This clonotype was seen more than once but under ten times. The rearrangement uses TRBV11-2 and TRBJ2-7; D is ambiguous. Germline-derived CDR1 and CDR2 are SGHAT and FQNNGV. This CDR3 contains 16 residues. The ends were cut back, 1 base at V and 6 bases at J, with 19 bases in the middle. CDR3 DNA sequence: TGTGCCAGCAGCTTAGTGATCATGGGGTATACGGGCGAGCAGTACTTC. This gives the protein CASSLVIMGYTGEQYF.

The genes are TRBV14 and TRBJ2-1; 7 bases are shared with TRBD2. The CDR3 extends over 15 amino acids. Losses at the gene ends were 6 bases for V and 0 bases for J; bases not matched to a gene: 5. CDR1 is SGHDN and CDR2 is FVKESK in the germline V gene. The CDR3 coding sequence is TGTGCCAGCAGTAAGCGGGACTTCTCCTACAATGAGCAGTTCTTC. Translation: CASSKRDFSYNEQFF.

This clonotype was seen a handful of times. The chain carries TRBV9 and TRBJ2-3, with 13 bases that match TRBD2. With V trimmed by 6 bases and J by 4 bases, 5 bases remained unmatched. The CDR3 has 15 amino acids. Per the germline V gene, CDR1 is SGDLS and CDR2 is YYNGEE. DNA of the CDR3: TGTGCCAGCACCCTCACTAGCGGGGGGGCAGATACGCAGTATTTT. Translated: CASTLTSGGADTQYF.